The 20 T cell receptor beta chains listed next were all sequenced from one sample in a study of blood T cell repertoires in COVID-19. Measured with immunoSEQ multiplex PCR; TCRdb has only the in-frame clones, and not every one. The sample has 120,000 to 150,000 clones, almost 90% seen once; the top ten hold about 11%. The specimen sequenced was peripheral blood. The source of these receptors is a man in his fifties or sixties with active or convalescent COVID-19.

CDR3 bases: TGTGCCAGCAGCTCACAGGGGATAGCCTACAATGAGCAGTTCTTC. Encoded protein: CASSSQGIAYNEQFF. The chain recombines TRBV7-3 with TRBJ2-1; 7 bases line up with TRBD1. CDR1 is SGHTA and CDR2 is FQGTGA in the germline V gene. V lost 4 bases to trimming and J lost 2 bases; unmatched junction nucleotides: 5. The CDR3 has 15 amino acids.

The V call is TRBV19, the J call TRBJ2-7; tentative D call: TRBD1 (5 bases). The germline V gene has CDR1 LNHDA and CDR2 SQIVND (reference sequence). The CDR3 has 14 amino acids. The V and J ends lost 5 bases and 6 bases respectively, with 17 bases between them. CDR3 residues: CASSLSGIPTEQYF. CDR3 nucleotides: TGTGCCAGTAGTTTATCAGGGATCCCTACCGAGCAGTACTTC.

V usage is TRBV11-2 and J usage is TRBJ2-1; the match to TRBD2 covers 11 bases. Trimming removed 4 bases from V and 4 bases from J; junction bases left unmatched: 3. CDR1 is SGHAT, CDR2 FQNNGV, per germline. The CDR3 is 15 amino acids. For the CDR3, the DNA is TGTGCCAGCAGCTCGGGACTAGCGGATTACAATGAGCAGTTCTTC. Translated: CASSSGLADYNEQFF.

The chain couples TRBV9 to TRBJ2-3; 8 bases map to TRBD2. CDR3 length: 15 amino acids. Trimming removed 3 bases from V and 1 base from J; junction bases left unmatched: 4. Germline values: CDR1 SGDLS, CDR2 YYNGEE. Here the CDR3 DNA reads TGTGCCAGCAGCGCAGAGCGGGAGCGCACAGATACGCAGTATTTT. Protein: CASSAERERTDTQYF.

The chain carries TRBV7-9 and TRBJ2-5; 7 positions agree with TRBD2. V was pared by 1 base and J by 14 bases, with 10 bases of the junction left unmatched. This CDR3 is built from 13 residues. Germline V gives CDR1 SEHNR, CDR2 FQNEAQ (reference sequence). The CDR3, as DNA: TGTGCCAGCAGCTTAGAAAGCGGGGCTCGCCATTACTTC. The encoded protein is CASSLESGARHYF.

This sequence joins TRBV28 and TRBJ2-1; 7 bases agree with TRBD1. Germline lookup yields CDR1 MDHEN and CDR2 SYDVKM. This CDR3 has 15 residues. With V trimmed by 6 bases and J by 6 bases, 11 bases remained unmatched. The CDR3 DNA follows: TGTGCCAGCAGGCCGACAGGGAATCCCCCCAATGAGCAGTTCTTC. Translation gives CASRPTGNPPNEQFF.

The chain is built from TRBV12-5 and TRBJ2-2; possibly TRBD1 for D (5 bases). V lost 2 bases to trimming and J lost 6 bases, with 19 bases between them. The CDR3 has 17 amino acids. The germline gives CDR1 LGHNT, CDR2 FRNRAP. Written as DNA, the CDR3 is TGTGCTAGTGGTTTGAAAGGTTTAGGGGTGGCGCCCGGGGAGCTGTTTTTT. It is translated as CASGLKGLGVAPGELFF.

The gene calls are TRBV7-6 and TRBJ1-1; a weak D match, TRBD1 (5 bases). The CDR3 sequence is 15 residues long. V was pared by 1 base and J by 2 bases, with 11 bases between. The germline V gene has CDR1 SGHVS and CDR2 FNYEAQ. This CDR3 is CASSLDEGQNTEAFF. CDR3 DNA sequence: TGTGCCAGCAGCTTAGACGAAGGACAAAACACTGAAGCTTTCTTT.

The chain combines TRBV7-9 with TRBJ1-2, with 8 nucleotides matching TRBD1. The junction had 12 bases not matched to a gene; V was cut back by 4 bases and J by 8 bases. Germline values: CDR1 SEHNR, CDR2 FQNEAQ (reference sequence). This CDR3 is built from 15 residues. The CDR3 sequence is CASSSSQGEARGYTF. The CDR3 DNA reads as TGTGCCAGCAGCTCCTCACAGGGGGAGGCACGAGGCTACACCTTC.

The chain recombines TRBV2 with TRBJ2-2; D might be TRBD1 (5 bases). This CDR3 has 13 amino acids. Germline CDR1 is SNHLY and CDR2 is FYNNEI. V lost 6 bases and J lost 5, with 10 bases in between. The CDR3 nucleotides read TGTGCCAGCAGGACAGAAAATACCGGGGAGCTGTTTTTT. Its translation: CASRTENTGELFF.

The CDR3 spells CASRTPSSYEQYF. CDR3 DNA sequence: TGTGCCAGCAGGACTCCCAGCTCCTACGAGCAGTACTTC. V and J are TRBV7-3 and TRBJ2-7; D is uncertain. In germline, CDR1 is SGHTA, CDR2 FQGTGA. Trimming took 6 bases from V and 0 from J, leaving 9 bases between them. The CDR3 consists of 13 residues. Full variable domain (outside the CDR3, taken from reference TRBV7-3 and TRBJ2-7): GAGVSQTPSNKVTEKGKYVELRCDPISGHTALYWYRQSLGQGPEFLIYFQGTGAADDSGLPNDRFFAVRPEGSVSTLKIQRTERGDSAVYLCASRTPSSYEQYFGPGTRLTVT.

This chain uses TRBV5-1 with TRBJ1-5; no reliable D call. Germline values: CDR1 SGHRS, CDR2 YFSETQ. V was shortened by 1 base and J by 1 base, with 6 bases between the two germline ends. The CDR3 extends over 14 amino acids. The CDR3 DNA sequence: TGCGCCAGCAGCTTGTCCGGGAGCAATCAGCCCCAGCATTTT. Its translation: CASSLSGSNQPQHF.

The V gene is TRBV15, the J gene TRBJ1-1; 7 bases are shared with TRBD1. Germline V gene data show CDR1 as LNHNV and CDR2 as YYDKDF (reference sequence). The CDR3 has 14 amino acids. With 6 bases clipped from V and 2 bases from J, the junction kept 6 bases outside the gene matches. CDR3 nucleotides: TGTGCCACCAGGATAGGACAGGTTAACACTGAAGCTTTCTTT. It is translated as CATRIGQVNTEAFF.

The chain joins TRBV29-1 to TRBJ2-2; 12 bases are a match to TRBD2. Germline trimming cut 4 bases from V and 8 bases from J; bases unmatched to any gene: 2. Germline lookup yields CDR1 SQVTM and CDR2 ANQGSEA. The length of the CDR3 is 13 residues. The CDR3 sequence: CSVGTSGTGELFF. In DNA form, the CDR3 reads TGCAGCGTTGGGACTAGCGGGACGGGGGAGCTGTTTTTT.

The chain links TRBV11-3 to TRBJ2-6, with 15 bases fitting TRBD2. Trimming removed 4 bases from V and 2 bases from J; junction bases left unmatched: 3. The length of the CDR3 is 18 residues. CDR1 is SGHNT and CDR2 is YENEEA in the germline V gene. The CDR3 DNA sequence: TGTGCCAGCAGCTCGGGACTAGCGGGAGGTGCTGGGGCCAACGTCCTGACTTTC. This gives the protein CASSSGLAGGAGANVLTF.

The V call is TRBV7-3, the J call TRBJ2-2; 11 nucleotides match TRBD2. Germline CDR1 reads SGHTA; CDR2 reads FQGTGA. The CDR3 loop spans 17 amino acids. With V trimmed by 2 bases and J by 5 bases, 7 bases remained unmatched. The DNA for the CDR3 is TGTGCCAGCAGCTTAGGGACTAGCGGAATGTCTACCGGGGAGCTGTTTTTT. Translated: CASSLGTSGMSTGELFF.

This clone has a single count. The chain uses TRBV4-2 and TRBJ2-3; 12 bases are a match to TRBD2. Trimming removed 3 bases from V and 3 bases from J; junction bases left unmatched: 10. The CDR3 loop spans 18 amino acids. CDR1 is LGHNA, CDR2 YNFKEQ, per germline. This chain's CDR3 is CASSQGGLAGISTDTQYF. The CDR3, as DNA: TGTGCCAGCAGCCAGGGGGGACTAGCGGGTATAAGTACAGATACGCAGTATTTT.

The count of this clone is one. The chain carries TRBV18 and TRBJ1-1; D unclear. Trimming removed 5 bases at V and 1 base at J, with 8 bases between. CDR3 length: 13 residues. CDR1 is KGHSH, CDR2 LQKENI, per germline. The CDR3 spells CASSKGRNTEAFF. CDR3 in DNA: TGTGCCAGCTCAAAAGGGAGGAACACTGAAGCTTTCTTT.

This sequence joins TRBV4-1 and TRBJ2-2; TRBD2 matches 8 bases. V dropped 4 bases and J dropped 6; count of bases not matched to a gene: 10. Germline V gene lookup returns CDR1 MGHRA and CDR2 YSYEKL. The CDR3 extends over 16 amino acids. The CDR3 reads CASSPFGGRIAGELFF. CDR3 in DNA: TGCGCCAGCAGCCCCTTTGGCGGGAGGATCGCCGGGGAGCTGTTTTTT.

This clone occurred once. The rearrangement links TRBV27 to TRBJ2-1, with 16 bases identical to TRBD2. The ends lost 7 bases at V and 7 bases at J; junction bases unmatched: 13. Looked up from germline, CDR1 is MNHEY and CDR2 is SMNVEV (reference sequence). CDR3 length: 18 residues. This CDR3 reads CASTAGLAGGLGSNEQFF. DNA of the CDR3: TGTGCCAGCACCGCGGGACTAGCGGGAGGGCTTGGCAGTAATGAGCAGTTCTTC.